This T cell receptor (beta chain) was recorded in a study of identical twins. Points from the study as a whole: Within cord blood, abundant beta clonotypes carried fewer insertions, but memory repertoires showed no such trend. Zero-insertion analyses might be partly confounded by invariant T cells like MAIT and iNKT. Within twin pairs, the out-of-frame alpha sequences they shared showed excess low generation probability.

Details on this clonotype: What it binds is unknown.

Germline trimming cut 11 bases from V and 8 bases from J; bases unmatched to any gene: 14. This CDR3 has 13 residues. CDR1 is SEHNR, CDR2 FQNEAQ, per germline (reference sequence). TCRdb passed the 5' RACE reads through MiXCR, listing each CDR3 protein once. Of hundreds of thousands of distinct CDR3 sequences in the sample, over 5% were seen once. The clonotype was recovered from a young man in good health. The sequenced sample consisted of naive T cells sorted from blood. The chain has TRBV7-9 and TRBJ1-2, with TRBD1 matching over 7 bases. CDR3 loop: CASLNEGASGYTF. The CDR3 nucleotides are TGTGCCTCCTTAAATGAGGGGGCGTCGGGCTACACCTTC.